The present T cell receptor beta chain was sequenced within a study of blood T cells in healthy people across ages. The CDR3 is made up of 15 amino acids. Germline CDR1 and CDR2: ENHRY and SYGVKD. Losses at the gene ends were 8 bases for V and 3 bases for J; bases not matched to a gene: 9. RNA extraction gave at least 5 micrograms of total RNA per sample. A second PCR of roughly 7 to 11 cycles used a sample-barcoded 5' primer and a J-beta primer mix. In TCRdb, the 5' RACE reads were re-called with MiXCR into one record per CDR3 protein. In the table there are 650,000 to 800,000 distinct CDR3 sequences, 44% of which are singletons.

V gene TRBV10-3 combines with J gene TRBJ2-5; 10 nucleotides line up with TRBD1. This TCR came from a man between 60 and 75 years old in good health. The sequenced sample consisted of blood. CDR3 region: CAIGETGGGEETQYF. CDR3 DNA: TGTGCCATCGGCGAGACAGGGGGCGGGGAAGAGACCCAGTACTTC.